The 20 T cell receptor beta chains below all came from one sample that was sequenced in a study of T-cell memory formation after mild COVID-19. TCRdb reprocessed the 5' RACE reads with MiXCR, giving one entry per CDR3 protein. Here the sample spans over 150,000 distinct CDR3 sequences, about an eighth being singletons. The sequencing sample was made of PBMCs or a T cell subset sorted from them (not recorded which). The receptors here all came from a man younger than 35 who had mild COVID-19 (a few samples of this study predate the infection). Cell type and time point are not known.

This clonotype has more than one count but fewer than ten. The genes are TRBV20-1 and TRBJ2-3; no clear D gene. This CDR3 region has 13 residues. CDR1 DFQATT and CDR2 SNEGSKA come from the germline V gene (reference sequence). CDR3 DNA sequence: TGCAGCCCGTCCCCTGGTCTACGAGATACGCAGTATTTT. Translation gives CSPSPGLRDTQYF.

V is TRBV24-1 and J is TRBJ1-2, with D maybe TRBD1 (6 bases). This CDR3 region has 14 residues. Germline assignment: CDR1 KGHDR and CDR2 SFDVKD. Trimming left V 3 bases short and J 6 bases short, with 13 bases between. The CDR3 spells CATSDPQGGHGYTF. CDR3 sequence (DNA): TGTGCCACCAGTGATCCACAGGGTGGCCATGGCTACACCTTC.

The chain carries TRBV7-9 and TRBJ1-6; a possible D gene is TRBD1 (5 bases). Germline V lookup: CDR1 SEHNR, CDR2 FQNEAQ (reference sequence). V dropped 5 bases and J dropped 9 bases, with 14 bases sitting between them. The length of the CDR3 is 14 residues. In DNA, the CDR3 is TGTGCCAGCAGCGTAGGGCAGGGCACTTCACCCCTCCACTTT. Its protein product is CASSVGQGTSPLHF.

This clonotype has more than one count but fewer than ten. This rearrangement joins TRBV30 to TRBJ1-4; D is perhaps TRBD1 (6 bases). Germline V gene sequence: CDR1 GTSNPN, CDR2 SVGIG (reference sequence). This CDR3 contains 13 residues. Trimming took 4 bases from V and 7 from J, leaving 13 bases between them. CDR3 sequence: CAWTPGGGEKLFF. CDR3 coding DNA: TGTGCCTGGACTCCAGGAGGGGGTGAAAAACTGTTTTTT.

The J gene is TRBJ2-5, the V gene TRBV15, with unresolved D. Germline values: CDR1 LNHNV, CDR2 YYDKDF (reference sequence). The CDR3 is 13 residues long. Between the trimmed V and J ends, which lost 2 bases and 1 base, there was a span of 5 bases. In nucleotides, the CDR3 is TGTGCCACCAGCAGAACCACCCAAGAGACCCAGTACTTC. Protein sequence: CATSRTTQETQYF.

The genes are TRBV2 and TRBJ2-3; D may be TRBD2 (6 bases). Germline loops: CDR1 SNHLY, CDR2 FYNNEI. The CDR3 spans 12 residues. Trimming shortened V by 6 bases and J by 14 bases, and 18 bases separated the two germline ends. CDR3 nucleotide sequence: TGTGCCAGCAGCGGGGACTTGTCCCCGTGGTATTTT. Translation: CASSGDLSPWYF.

This clonotype was seen only a few times. The chain carries TRBV6-5 and TRBJ2-7, with D maybe TRBD1 (6 bases). Germline CDR1 reads MNHEY; CDR2 reads SVGAGI. This CDR3 spans 14 amino acids. V lost 5 bases and J lost 2, with 13 bases in between. The CDR3, as DNA: TGTGCCAGCAGTCCCAGGGGACGTCCCTACGAGCAGTACTTC. Amino acid sequence: CASSPRGRPYEQYF.

The V call is TRBV20-1, the J call TRBJ2-3, with no clear D. Germline lookup yields CDR1 DFQATT and CDR2 SNEGSKA (reference sequence). The CDR3 sequence is 11 residues long. V lost 1 base and J lost 6, with 5 bases in between. CDR3 nucleotides: TGCAGTGCTAGAGTGGCTGATACGCAGTATTTT. Translating gives CSARVADTQYF.

This clonotype was observed a handful of times. The V gene is TRBV5-1, the J gene TRBJ1-2; the D is unclear. The CDR3 loop spans 13 amino acids. V was shortened by 0 bases and J by 4 bases, with 7 bases between the two germline ends. CDR1 and CDR2 from the germline V gene are SGHRS and YFSETQ. CDR3 residues: CASSLVGPYGYTF. The DNA of the CDR3 is TGCGCCAGCAGCTTGGTGGGCCCCTATGGCTACACCTTC.

This clonotype showed up many times. V gene TRBV12-3 or TRBV12-4 combines with J gene TRBJ2-1; 10 bases map to TRBD2. This CDR3 region has 19 residues. V shed 7 bases and J 5 bases; nucleotides not matched to a gene: 20. Here the CDR3 DNA reads TGTGCCAGCAAACTGGGCCGGACAGGGTTAACTAGCGGGGACAATGAGCAGTTCTTC. This codes for CASKLGRTGLTSGDNEQFF.

This clonotype was counted many times. V and J are TRBV29-1 and TRBJ2-4; tentatively, D is TRBD1 (5 bases). The CDR3 has 13 amino acids. The V end lost 4 bases, the J end lost 8 bases, and 15 bases lay between the germline ends. The V gene's germline CDR1 is SQVTM and CDR2 ANQGSEA. CDR3 in DNA: TGCAGCGTTGCCCAGGGAAGGTCGGACATTCAGTACTTC. Amino acid sequence: CSVAQGRSDIQYF.

The V call is TRBV29-1, the J call TRBJ2-3, with D unclear. Per germline, CDR1 SQVTM and CDR2 ANQGSEA. Trimming left V 3 bases short and J 0 bases short, with 10 bases between. CDR3 length: 14 residues. CDR3 coding DNA: TGCAGCGTTGAGAAACAAACTAGCACAGATACGCAGTATTTT. Translating gives CSVEKQTSTDTQYF.

This clonotype showed up just a few times. The V gene is TRBV5-1, the J gene TRBJ2-3, with TRBD2 as a possible D gene (6 bases). The germline gives CDR1 SGHRS, CDR2 YFSETQ. Trimming shortened V by 5 bases and J by 1 base, and 11 bases separated the two germline ends. The CDR3 has 14 residues. The CDR3: CASRGWGGTDTQYF. CDR3 in DNA: TGCGCCAGCAGAGGTTGGGGGGGCACAGATACGCAGTATTTT.

V is TRBV7-9 and J is TRBJ1-1, with 7 bases matching TRBD1. Germline V gene lookup returns CDR1 SEHNR and CDR2 FQNEAQ (reference sequence). With V trimmed by 3 bases and J by 1 base, 2 bases remained unmatched. The CDR3 has 14 residues. CDR3 amino acids: CASSFGTENTEAFF. CDR3 sequence (DNA): TGTGCCAGCAGCTTTGGGACAGAGAACACTGAAGCTTTCTTT.

The J gene is TRBJ2-5, the V gene TRBV9; a possible D gene is TRBD1 (6 bases). V was pared by 1 base and J by 13 bases, with 17 bases between. Per germline, CDR1 SGDLS and CDR2 YYNGEE. This CDR3 has 13 amino acids. CDR3 DNA sequence: TGTGCCAGCAGCGTACGGGACACCGGGCATCCGTACTTC. It specifies CASSVRDTGHPYF.

This chain connects TRBV15 to TRBJ1-5; TRBD1 matches 8 bases. Germline-derived CDR1 and CDR2 are LNHNV and YYDKDF (reference sequence). This CDR3 has 16 residues. V lost 0 bases, J lost 6 bases, and 7 bases stayed unmatched. The CDR3 region has the DNA TGTGCCACCAGCAGAGATTTGGCAGGGGGCTTTCAGCCCCAGCATTTT. This sequence encodes CATSRDLAGGFQPQHF.

This clonotype was seen only a few times. This sequence joins TRBV7-9 and TRBJ1-1; TRBD1 aligns across 9 bases. Germline CDR1 reads SEHNR; CDR2 reads FQNEAQ (reference sequence). The CDR3 has 16 amino acids. V lost 11 bases, J lost 1 base, and 14 bases stayed unmatched. The CDR3 coding sequence is TGTGCCGAAACCGGGACAGGGATTGGGGAGAACACTGAAGCTTTCTTT. This gives the protein CAETGTGIGENTEAFF.

V gene TRBV4-1 combines with J gene TRBJ1-4; maybe TRBD1 (6 bases). With 4 bases removed from V and 7 bases from J, the gap between germline ends came to 16 bases. Looked up from germline, CDR1 is MGHRA and CDR2 is YSYEKL. The CDR3 is 15 residues long. DNA of the CDR3: TGCGCCAGCAGCCTAATGGGGGGGCCGAGTGAAAAACTGTTTTTT. It encodes CASSLMGGPSEKLFF.

The J gene is TRBJ1-1, the V gene TRBV20-1; no clear D gene. The CDR3 loop spans 14 amino acids. V was shortened by 3 bases and J by 5 bases, with 16 bases between the two germline ends. Germline V gene sequence: CDR1 DFQATT, CDR2 SNEGSKA (reference sequence). The CDR3 reads CSASGSTKGTEAFF. The CDR3 nucleotides are TGCAGTGCTAGTGGGTCGACAAAGGGTACTGAAGCTTTCTTT.

This clonotype appeared a few times. The chain links TRBV28 to TRBJ2-5; 7 nucleotides align to TRBD1. CDR1 is MDHEN and CDR2 is SYDVKM in the germline V gene. The CDR3 spans 15 residues. V lost 6 bases, J lost 2 bases, and 9 bases stayed unmatched. In DNA, the CDR3 is TGTGCCAGCAGATCATACGGGACAGCGCAAGAGACCCAGTACTTC. It codes for CASRSYGTAQETQYF. The full variable domain, in which reference TRBV28 and TRBJ2-5 provide the parts outside the CDR3, is DVKVTQSSRYLVKRTGEKVFLECVQDMDHENMFWYRQDPGLGLRLIYFSYDVKMKEKGDIPEGYSVSREKKERFSLILESASTNQTSMYLCASRSYGTAQETQYFGPGTRLLVL.